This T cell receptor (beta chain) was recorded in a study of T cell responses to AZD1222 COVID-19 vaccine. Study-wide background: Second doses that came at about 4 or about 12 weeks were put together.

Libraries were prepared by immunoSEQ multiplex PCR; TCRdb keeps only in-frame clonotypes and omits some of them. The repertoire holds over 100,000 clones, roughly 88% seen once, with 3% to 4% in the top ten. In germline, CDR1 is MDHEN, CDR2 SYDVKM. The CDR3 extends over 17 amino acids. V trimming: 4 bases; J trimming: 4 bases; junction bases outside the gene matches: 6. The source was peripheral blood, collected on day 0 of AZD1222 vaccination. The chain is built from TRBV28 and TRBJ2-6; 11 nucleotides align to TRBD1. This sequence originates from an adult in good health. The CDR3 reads CASSSGTGGYGANVLTF. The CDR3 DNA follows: TGTGCCAGCAGTTCCGGGACAGGGGGATACGGGGCCAACGTCCTGACTTTC.